This record concerns one T cell receptor (beta chain) sequence. The data stem from a study of blood T cell repertoires in COVID-19. Overall study context: Samples representing acute and convalescent COVID-19 were sourced from the United States, Italy and Spain. PBMCs, B-cell-depleted T cells, or T cells were the source of the cDNA or gDNA that made up the material.

The CDR3 runs 15 residues. The germline gives CDR1 SGHVS, CDR2 FQNEAQ. J gave up 6 bases and V 5 bases, and 8 bases lay outside the gene matches. How the authors handled the data: How many nucleated cells were present was estimated from reference gene primer amplification. Here immunoSEQ multiplex PCR was the method, and the copy in TCRdb shows in-frame clones only, minus some. The V and J calls and clone size are taken from that table; D and trimming were inferred from the DNA. In the table there are under 200,000 clones, around four fifths of which are singletons. Material for sequencing was PBMCs or T cells enriched from blood (not recorded which). The TCR originated in a woman aged 45-60 years in a cohort exposed to, infected with or recovered from COVID-19 (not recorded which). The chain uses TRBV7-8 and TRBJ2-1; 9 bases fit TRBD2. The DNA for the CDR3 is TGTGCCAGCAGCCGGCTAGCGGGAAGTGGCAATGAGCAGTTCTTC. This codes for CASSRLAGSGNEQFF. The full variable domain, rest sourced from reference TRBV7-8 and TRBJ2-1, is GAGVSQSPRYKVAKRGQDVALRCDPISGHVSLFWYQQALGQGPEFLTYFQNEAQLDKSGLPSDRFFAERPEGSVSTLKIQRTQQEDSAVYLCASSRLAGSGNEQFFGPGTRLTVL.